The present TCR beta chain was sequenced within a study of T cells in Graves' hyperthyroidism and ophthalmopathy. The germline V gene encodes CDR1 SGDLS and CDR2 YYNGEE. This CDR3 is 14 amino acids long. V shed 3 bases and J shed 1 base, with 10 bases lying between them. At least ten counts were recorded for this clonotype. Its antigen is not identified. Points from the study as a whole: With a median lead of roughly 6.8 months before onset, the model predicted ophthalmopathy. Most expanded thyroid clonotypes above 0.001 also appeared in blood.

Researchers amplified the TCR beta CDR3 regions from RNA transcripts. TCR CDR3 regions were first amplified by RT-PCR with HTBI primers. TCRdb independently ran MiXCR on the multiplex PCR reads; one entry per CDR3 protein. Of hundreds of thousands of distinct CDR3 sequences listed, more than 11% are singletons. The chain employs TRBV9 and TRBJ2-5, with D perhaps matching TRBD2 (5 bases). What was sequenced was blood. This receptor was taken from a woman in her 30s with Graves' hyperthyroidism that later progressed to Graves' ophthalmopathy. The CDR3 loop reads CASSARGIQETQYF. The CDR3 coding sequence is TGTGCCAGCAGCGCCCGGGGAATCCAAGAGACCCAGTACTTC.